These 15 T cell receptor beta chains were sequenced from one sample in a study of T cells expressing NK-cell markers (dated by TCRdb to the early 2020s). The library was built by means of 5' RACE. Sequenced on an Illumina HiSeq 2000. Based on TCRdb reprocessing of the reads, there is one entry per CDR3 protein sequence, and DNA is missing. The sample's clone listing holds 90,000 to 130,000 distinct CDR3 sequences. In total, the top ten clones hold approximately 17% of the sample. The sample consisted of blood T cells: a sorted CD56 or NKG2C T cell subset, CD4+ or CD8+ T cells, or bulk PBMC T cells (not recorded which). These receptors originate from a woman between 18 and 70 years old in good health.

V and J are TRBV25-1 and TRBJ2-1; absent DNA, TCRdb's TRBD1 call cannot be checked. CDR3 length: 16 amino acids. Germline V gene sequence: CDR1 MGHDK, CDR2 SYGVNS. This CDR3 reads CASSEAGVSGSNEQFF.

CDR3 amino acids: CASQGNTGELFF. This chain uses TRBV7-9 with TRBJ2-2; TCRdb proposes TRBD1, but this gene call is untestable without DNA. This CDR3 spans 12 amino acids. Germline V gives CDR1 SEHNR, CDR2 FQNEAQ (reference sequence).

The CDR3: CASSRLAGGSPQETQYF. The genes are TRBV19 and TRBJ2-5; checking the TCRdb D call of TRBD2 is not possible without DNA. From germline, CDR1 is LNHDA and CDR2 SQIVND (reference sequence). This CDR3 has 17 amino acids.

The chain carries TRBV7-3 and TRBJ2-3; checking the TCRdb D call of TRBD2 is not possible without DNA. CDR1 and CDR2 (germline): SGHTA, FQGTGA. CDR3 length: 13 residues. The CDR3 sequence is CASSWTLTDTQYF.

The chain uses TRBV20-1 and TRBJ2-2; there is no DNA to check the TCRdb D call of TRBD2. This CDR3 is built from 15 residues. Per germline, CDR1 DFQATT and CDR2 SNEGSKA (reference sequence). The chain's CDR3 is CSARTGTSDTGELFF.

The chain joins TRBV7-9 to TRBJ2-2; lacking DNA, the TRBD2 call made by TCRdb goes unchecked. The V gene's germline CDR1 is SEHNR and CDR2 FQNEAQ (reference sequence). The CDR3 extends over 15 amino acids. This CDR3 reads CASSLVGTGTGELFF.

The J gene is TRBJ2-3, the V gene TRBV5-4; with no DNA, the TCRdb D assignment of TRBD2 cannot be verified. Germline CDR1 reads SGHNT; CDR2 reads YYREEE (reference sequence). This CDR3 is 15 amino acids long. The CDR3 sequence: CASSSSGGAVHTQYF. The complete variable domain, with remaining parts taken from reference TRBV5-4 and TRBJ2-3, reads ETGVTQSPTHLIKTRGQQVTLRCSSQSGHNTVSWYQQALGQGPQFIFQYYREEENGRGNFPPRFSGLQFPNYSSELNVNALELDDSALYLCASSSSGGAVHTQYFGPGTRLTVL.

The chain links TRBV29-1 to TRBJ2-7; the TRBD1 assignment by TCRdb is unverifiable without DNA. The length of the CDR3 is 13 residues. Germline CDR1 reads SQVTM; CDR2 reads ANQGSEA. The CDR3 spells CSVGGQGGREQYF.

This rearrangement joins TRBV6-2 or TRBV6-3 to TRBJ2-3; there is no DNA to check the TCRdb D call of TRBD2. Per germline, CDR1 MNHEY and CDR2 SVGEGT. CDR3 length: 13 residues. The CDR3 here is CASRGPWTDTQYF.

The rearrangement links TRBV7-9 to TRBJ2-7. The germline CDR1 and CDR2 sequences are SEHNR and FQNEAQ (reference sequence). The CDR3 runs to 11 residues. The CDR3 here is CASSLDYEQYF.

The chain recombines TRBV7-3 with TRBJ1-6; the TRBD1 assignment by TCRdb is unverifiable without DNA. Germline V gene data show CDR1 as SGHTA and CDR2 as FQGTGA. There are 17 residues in the CDR3. CDR3: CASSLWGPSSYNSPLHF.

The chain couples TRBV4-3 to TRBJ2-5; there is no DNA to check the TCRdb D call of TRBD1. The germline V gene has CDR1 LGHNA and CDR2 YSLEER. The CDR3 loop spans 16 amino acids. Here the CDR3 reads CASSQEWGTGSETQYF.

This chain links TRBV6-5 with TRBJ1-5; TCRdb indicates TRBD1, and absent DNA this call remains unverified. The CDR3 has 15 residues. Looked up from germline, CDR1 is MNHEY and CDR2 is SVGAGI. CDR3 amino acids: CASSFLDRSHQPQHF.

The V gene is TRBV6-5, the J gene TRBJ2-1; the TRBD1 assignment by TCRdb is unverifiable without DNA. The CDR3 runs to 13 residues. The germline V gene encodes CDR1 MNHEY and CDR2 SVGAGI. CDR3: CASSYRGWGEQFF.

This chain uses TRBV20-1 with TRBJ1-2; TCRdb gives TRBD1 as the D gene, but with no DNA this cannot be confirmed. Looked up from germline, CDR1 is DFQATT and CDR2 is SNEGSKA (reference sequence). There are 12 residues in the CDR3. The chain's CDR3 is CSAPGGGDGYTF.